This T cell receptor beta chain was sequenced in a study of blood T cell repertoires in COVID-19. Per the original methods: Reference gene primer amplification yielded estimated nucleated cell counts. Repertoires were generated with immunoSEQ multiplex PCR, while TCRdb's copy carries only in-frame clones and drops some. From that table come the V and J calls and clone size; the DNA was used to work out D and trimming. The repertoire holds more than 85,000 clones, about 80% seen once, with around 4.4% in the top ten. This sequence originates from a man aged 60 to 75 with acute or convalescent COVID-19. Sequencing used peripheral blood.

The CDR3 sequence: CATSDVKREGRNEQFF. CDR3 bases: TGTGCCACCAGTGATGTGAAGCGGGAGGGCCGCAATGAGCAGTTCTTC. The chain uses TRBV24-1 and TRBJ2-1, with 10 positions matching TRBD2. CDR3 length equals 16 residues. J was trimmed by 6 bases and V by 3 bases; bases with no gene match: 7. The germline gives CDR1 KGHDR, CDR2 SFDVKD.